The 5 T cell receptor beta chains presented below share a single source sample, sequenced in a study of blood T cell repertoires in COVID-19. TCRdb's copy holds only in-frame clones and misses some; the assay was immunoSEQ multiplex PCR. The sample lists some 78,000 clones, approximately 90% occurring once. Sample: peripheral blood. These TCRs come from a man aged 50 to 59 with active or convalescent COVID-19.

This chain links TRBV14 with TRBJ2-7; TRBD1 might be the D (6 bases). CDR1 is SGHDN, CDR2 FVKESK, per germline. This CDR3 spans 14 amino acids. V shed 6 bases and J shed 4 bases, with 16 bases lying between them. CDR3 sequence (DNA): TGTGCCAGCAGTCGGAATTCAGGGGTTTACGAGCAGTACTTC. It is translated as CASSRNSGVYEQYF.

The V and J genes are TRBV6-1 and TRBJ1-1; D uncertain. The length of the CDR3 is 14 residues. V was shortened by 3 bases and J by 0 bases, with 8 bases between the two germline ends. Per the germline V gene, CDR1 is MNHNS and CDR2 is SASEGT. The CDR3 region has the DNA TGTGCCAGCAGTGATTCTTCGTTGAACACTGAAGCTTTCTTT. It specifies CASSDSSLNTEAFF.

The gene calls are TRBV21-1 and TRBJ2-1; the table assigns TRBD1, which was not confirmed against the DNA. TRBV21-1 is reported as a pseudogene. The CDR3 is made up of 16 amino acids. The CDR3, as DNA: TGTGCCAGCAGAAGGGGGACCCGGGCGGCCTACAATGAGCAGTTCTTC. Protein product: CASRRGTRAAYNEQFF.

The chain combines TRBV29-1 with TRBJ2-1; 7 positions agree with TRBD2. In germline, CDR1 is SQVTM, CDR2 ANQGSEA. The V segment lost 7 bases and the J segment 2 bases; nucleotides outside the gene matches: 11. The CDR3 sequence is 15 residues long. The CDR3 reads CSAAPLARTYNEQFF. CDR3 bases: TGCAGCGCCGCCCCACTAGCGAGAACCTACAATGAGCAGTTCTTC.

V gene TRBV30 combines with J gene TRBJ1-5; 9 nucleotides line up with TRBD1. With 1 base clipped from V and 7 bases from J, the junction kept 5 bases outside the gene matches. The V gene's germline CDR1 is GTSNPN and CDR2 SVGIG (reference sequence). This CDR3 spans 14 amino acids. CDR3 sequence: CAWSEDRGGQPQHF. In DNA, the CDR3 is TGTGCCTGGAGTGAGGACAGGGGTGGACAGCCCCAGCATTTT.